One and the same sample provided the 24 T cell receptor beta chains below, sequenced in a study of Graves' ophthalmopathy and Graves' hyperthyroidism. Amplified material comprised TCR beta CDR3 regions derived from RNA transcripts. First-round RT-PCR relied on HTBI primers, and a second-round multiplex PCR came next. TCRdb re-called the multiplex PCR reads with MiXCR, one entry per CDR3 protein. The top ten clones hold 40% to 55% of a sample with around 670,000 distinct CDR3 sequences, 40% of them seen once. Material for sequencing was peripheral blood. These receptors were obtained from an adult man with Graves' ophthalmopathy.

This clonotype has a single count. This CDR3 reads CSVETSAEQFF. The CDR3 nucleotides read TGCAGCGTTGAAACTTCGGCGGAGCAGTTCTTC. This sequence joins TRBV29-1 and TRBJ2-7; D is uncertain. Judging by the DNA end, TRBJ2-1 fits better; the J call may be wrong. The CDR3 totals 11 residues. Germline CDR1 and CDR2: SQVTM and ANQGSEA.

This clonotype has more than one count but fewer than ten. The genes are TRBV7-9 and TRBJ2-7; D is undetermined. V gave up 0 bases and J gave up 1 base, with 13 bases separating them. CDR3 length: 16 residues. Germline V CDR1 and CDR2: SEHNR, FQNEAQ (reference sequence). CDR3 loop: CASSLAGGRSSYEQYF. The CDR3 DNA reads TGTGCCAGCAGCTTAGCGGGCGGCAGGTCTTCCTACGAGCAGTACTTC.

V gene TRBV2 combines with J gene TRBJ1-2; 9 bases line up with TRBD1. CDR1 is SNHLY and CDR2 is FYNNEI in the germline V gene. CDR3 length: 15 residues. V shed 6 bases, J shed 7 bases, and the junction held 12 bases outside the gene matches. The CDR3 protein is CASRAGTGFHGGYTF. DNA for the CDR3: TGTGCCAGCAGAGCCGGGACAGGGTTTCACGGTGGCTACACCTTC.

This clonotype was recorded a few times. The chain joins TRBV20-1 to TRBJ2-5; the D is unclear. V was trimmed by 5 bases and J by 4 bases, leaving 8 bases between them. CDR1 and CDR2 (germline): DFQATT, SNEGSKA (reference sequence). CDR3 length: 11 amino acids. CDR3 loop: CSAEGGETQYF. CDR3 DNA: TGCAGTGCTGAAGGTGGAGAGACCCAGTACTTC.

There are many counts of this clonotype. The genes are TRBV5-8 and TRBJ2-5, with 8 bases fitting TRBD2. The ends lost 2 bases at V and 5 bases at J; junction bases unmatched: 8. The CDR3 is made up of 15 amino acids. The germline gives CDR1 SGHTS, CDR2 YDEGEE. CDR3 in DNA: TGTGCCAGCAGCTTCACAGCGGGAGTTAGGGAGACCCAGTACTTC. It translates to CASSFTAGVRETQYF.

Comment on this clonotype: Since a much larger clone is just one base distant, this may be a read error. This chain links TRBV7-9 with TRBJ1-2; D is uncertain. Trimming took off 4 bases at V and 2 bases at J, with 11 bases between the two ends. There are 14 residues in the CDR3. The germline V gene encodes CDR1 SEHNR and CDR2 FQNEAQ (reference sequence). CDR3 protein: CASSSDVNNYGYTF. CDR3 nucleotide sequence: TGTGCCAGCAGCTCCGACGTCAACAACTATGGCTACACCTTC.

On this clonotype itself: One junction end disagrees with the germline gene, perhaps due to a read error. CDR3 coding DNA: TGTGCCATCAGTGAGTCAGGCCATGGTGGAAACACCATATACTTT. Protein sequence: CAISESGHGGNTIYF. The V call is TRBV10-3, the J call TRBJ1-3; D gene ambiguous. The germline V gene has CDR1 ENHRY and CDR2 SYGVKD. The CDR3 consists of 15 residues.

The V gene is TRBV11-2, the J gene TRBJ1-2; possibly TRBD1 for D (5 bases). This CDR3 region has 15 residues. The V and J ends lost 4 bases and 4 bases respectively, with 16 bases between them. CDR1 SGHAT and CDR2 FQNNGV come from the germline V gene. CDR3 region: CASSSSVGGAYGYTF. The CDR3 bases are TGTGCCAGCAGCTCATCCGTTGGAGGGGCCTATGGCTACACCTTC.

This clonotype was detected a few times. V gene TRBV25-1 combines with J gene TRBJ1-6, with D possibly being TRBD1 (5 bases). Germline V gives CDR1 MGHDK, CDR2 SYGVNS. The V end was cut by 11 bases, the J end by 5 bases, with 10 bases between. The CDR3 extends over 12 amino acids. Here the CDR3 reads CARQGDNSPLHF. The CDR3 coding sequence is TGTGCCCGCCAAGGGGATAATTCACCCCTCCACTTT.

This clonotype was seen many times. V gene TRBV10-1 combines with J gene TRBJ1-1, with 9 bases lining up with TRBD1. This CDR3 contains 13 residues. The germline V gene has CDR1 WNHNN and CDR2 SYGVQD (reference sequence). The trim removed 9 bases at V and 4 bases at J, leaving 6 bases unmatched. CDR3 in DNA: TGCGCCAGTGCTACGGGACAGGGCACTGAAGCTTTCTTT. The encoded protein is CASATGQGTEAFF.

This clonotype was seen ten or more times. The V and J genes are TRBV29-1 and TRBJ1-1, with 8 bases identical to TRBD1. Germline trimming cut 7 bases from V and 0 bases from J; bases unmatched to any gene: 1. Germline lookup yields CDR1 SQVTM and CDR2 ANQGSEA. The CDR3 extends over 12 amino acids. The CDR3 reads CSGDRLNTEAFF. The CDR3 DNA follows: TGCAGCGGGGACAGGCTGAACACTGAAGCTTTCTTT.

The chain combines TRBV11-2 with TRBJ1-2; D is unclear. The CDR3 has 13 residues. From germline, CDR1 is SGHAT and CDR2 FQNNGV. V dropped 6 bases and J dropped 4 bases, with 12 bases sitting between them. CDR3 sequence: CASSPETSYGYTF. The CDR3 bases are TGTGCCAGCAGTCCTGAGACGAGCTATGGCTACACCTTC.

This chain joins TRBV7-8 and TRBJ1-1; D may be TRBD1 (5 bases). The length of the CDR3 is 11 residues. Germline V gene data show CDR1 as SGHVS and CDR2 as FQNEAQ. For the CDR3, the DNA is TGTGCTGGAACAGGGAACACTGAAGCTTTCTTT. Encoded protein: CAGTGNTEAFF.

This chain connects TRBV4-2 to TRBJ2-2; TRBD1 aligns across 9 bases. V gave up 0 bases and J gave up 5 bases; unmatched junction bases: 1. Germline V gives CDR1 LGHNA, CDR2 YNFKEQ. CDR3 size: 15 residues. The CDR3 DNA reads TGTGCCAGCAGCCAAGAGGACAGGGGTACCGGGGAGCTGTTTTTT. This encodes CASSQEDRGTGELFF.

The chain is built from TRBV19 and TRBJ2-7; TRBD2 aligns across 9 bases. CDR1 and CDR2 (germline): LNHDA, SQIVND (reference sequence). The CDR3 totals 16 residues. Germline trimming cut 5 bases from V and 3 bases from J; bases unmatched to any gene: 11. The DNA for the CDR3 is TGTGCCAGTAGTCTTAGTACTAGCGGGCCATACTACGAGCAGTACTTC. As protein: CASSLSTSGPYYEQYF.

This clonotype appeared many times. The rearrangement joins TRBV2 to TRBJ1-5; weak D call: TRBD1 (6 bases). Germline V CDR1 and CDR2: SNHLY, FYNNEI. V shed 5 bases and J shed 2 bases, with 10 bases lying between them. The CDR3 spans 14 residues. CDR3 region: CASSYRVGNQPQHF. For the CDR3, the DNA is TGTGCCAGCAGTTACAGGGTCGGCAATCAGCCCCAGCATTTT.

Many counts were recorded for this clonotype. This chain uses TRBV25-1 with TRBJ1-1; unclear D gene. Per germline, CDR1 MGHDK and CDR2 SYGVNS. V was clipped by 6 bases and J by 4 bases, with 18 bases between them. The CDR3 contains 15 residues. CDR3 protein: CASRGGWLVATEAFF. The CDR3 nucleotides read TGTGCCAGCAGAGGCGGGTGGTTAGTGGCCACTGAAGCTTTCTTT.

At least ten counts were recorded for this clonotype. The J gene is TRBJ2-7, the V gene TRBV20-1, with 7 bases that match TRBD1. Germline loops: CDR1 DFQATT, CDR2 SNEGSKA (reference sequence). CDR3 length: 12 amino acids. In DNA, the CDR3 is TGCAGCGCCCGGGACAGTTCCTACGAGCAGTACTTC. Amino acids: CSARDSSYEQYF.

This clonotype turned up a few times. At one end, the junction sequence differs from germline, possibly due to a read error. The chain has TRBV10-3 and TRBJ1-1; D ambiguous. The germline CDR1 and CDR2 sequences are ENHRY and SYGVKD. The CDR3 spans 15 residues. Written as DNA, the CDR3 is TGTGCCAGCAGTGAATTCGGAGCAGAGTACACTGAAGCTTTCTTT. Its protein product is CASSEFGAEYTEAFF.

The chain is built from TRBV2 and TRBJ1-1; 7 nucleotides match TRBD1. The germline V gene encodes CDR1 SNHLY and CDR2 FYNNEI. This CDR3 has 15 residues. J lost 1 base, V lost 9 bases, and 11 bases had no gene match. CDR3 nucleotides: TGTGCCAGGACCAGTCCGGGACAGACGAACACTGAAGCTTTCTTT. This translates into CARTSPGQTNTEAFF.

This clonotype has a single count. This chain links TRBV10-3 with TRBJ1-2, with D possibly being TRBD1 (6 bases). This CDR3 comprises 12 residues. Germline assignment: CDR1 ENHRY and CDR2 SYGVKD. The V end lost 10 bases, the J end lost 7 bases, and 16 bases lay between the germline ends. This chain's CDR3 is CASRDLGGGYTF. The CDR3 DNA is TGTGCCAGCAGGGACCTAGGGGGTGGCTACACCTTC.

This clonotype was seen more than once but under ten times. V usage is TRBV6-1 and J usage is TRBJ2-7; TRBD2 matches 10 bases. The V segment lost 8 bases and the J segment 3 bases; nucleotides outside the gene matches: 4. The CDR3 has 13 amino acids. Germline V lookup: CDR1 MNHNS, CDR2 SASEGT. For the CDR3, the DNA is TGTGCCAGCGGACTAGCGGACCGCTACGAGCAGTACTTC. As protein: CASGLADRYEQYF.

Remarks on this clonotype: Because the CDR3's place on the DNA is in doubt, the DNA is left out and the CDR3 is given as listed by TCRdb. The rearrangement links TRBV29-1 to TRBJ2-1; TRBD1 reflects the table's D call only, with no check against the DNA. CDR1 is SQVTM, CDR2 ANQGSEA, per germline. A total of 11 residues make up the CDR3, ends included. The CDR3 protein is CSVAQGAEQLF.

This clonotype was found many times. The chain combines TRBV13 with TRBJ2-5, with D maybe TRBD2 (6 bases). Germline loops: CDR1 PRHDT, CDR2 FYEKMQ (reference sequence). The CDR3 extends over 15 amino acids. Between the trimmed V and J ends, which lost 3 bases and 4 bases, there was a span of 15 bases. CDR3 sequence (DNA): TGTGCCAGCAGCTTGGGTCCGGGGGTTGGAGAGACCCAGTACTTC. Translating it yields CASSLGPGVGETQYF.